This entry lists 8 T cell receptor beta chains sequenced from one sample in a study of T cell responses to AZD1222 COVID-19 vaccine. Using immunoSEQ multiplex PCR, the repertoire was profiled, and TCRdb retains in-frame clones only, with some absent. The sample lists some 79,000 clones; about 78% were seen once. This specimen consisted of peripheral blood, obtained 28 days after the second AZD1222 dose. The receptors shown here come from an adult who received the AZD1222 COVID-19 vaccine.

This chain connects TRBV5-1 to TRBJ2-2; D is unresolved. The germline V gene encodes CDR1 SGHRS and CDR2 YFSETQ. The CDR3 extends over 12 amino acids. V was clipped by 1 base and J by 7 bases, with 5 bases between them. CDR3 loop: CASSLYSGELFF. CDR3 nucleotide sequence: TGCGCCAGCAGCTTGTATAGCGGGGAGCTGTTTTTT.

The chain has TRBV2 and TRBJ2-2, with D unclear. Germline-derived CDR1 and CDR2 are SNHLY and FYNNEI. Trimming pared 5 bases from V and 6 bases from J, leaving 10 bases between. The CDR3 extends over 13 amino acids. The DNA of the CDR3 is TGTGCCAGCAGTCTTGGAGTGGCCGGGGAGCTGTTTTTT. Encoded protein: CASSLGVAGELFF.

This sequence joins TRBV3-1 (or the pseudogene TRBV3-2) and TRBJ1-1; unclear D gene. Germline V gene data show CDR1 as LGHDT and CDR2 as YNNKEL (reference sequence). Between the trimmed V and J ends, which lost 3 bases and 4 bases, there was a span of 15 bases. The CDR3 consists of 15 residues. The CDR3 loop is CASSHGPSAGTEAFF. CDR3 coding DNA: TGTGCCAGCAGCCACGGACCCTCGGCGGGCACTGAAGCTTTCTTT.

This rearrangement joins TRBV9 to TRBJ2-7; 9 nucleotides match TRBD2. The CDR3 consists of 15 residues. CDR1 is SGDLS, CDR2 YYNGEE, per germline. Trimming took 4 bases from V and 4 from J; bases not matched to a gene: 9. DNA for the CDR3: TGTGCCAGCAGCCCCCAGATAGCGGGAGTTTACGAGCAGTACTTC. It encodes CASSPQIAGVYEQYF.

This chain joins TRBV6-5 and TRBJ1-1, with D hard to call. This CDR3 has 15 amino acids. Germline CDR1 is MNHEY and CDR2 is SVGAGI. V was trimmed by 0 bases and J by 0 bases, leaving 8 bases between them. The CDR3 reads CASSYSGRMNTEAFF. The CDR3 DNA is TGTGCCAGCAGTTACTCCGGGAGGATGAACACTGAAGCTTTCTTT.

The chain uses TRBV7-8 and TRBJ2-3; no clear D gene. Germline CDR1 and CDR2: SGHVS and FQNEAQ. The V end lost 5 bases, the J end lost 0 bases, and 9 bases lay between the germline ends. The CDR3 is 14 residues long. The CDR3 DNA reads TGTGCCAGCAGCCCGACCCTTAGCACAGATACGCAGTATTTT. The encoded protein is CASSPTLSTDTQYF.

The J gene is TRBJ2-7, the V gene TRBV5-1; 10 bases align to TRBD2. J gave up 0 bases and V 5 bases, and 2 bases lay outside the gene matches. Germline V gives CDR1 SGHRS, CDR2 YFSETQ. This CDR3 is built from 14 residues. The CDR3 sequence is CASRGTSDSYEQYF. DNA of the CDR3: TGCGCCAGCAGGGGGACTAGCGACTCCTACGAGCAGTACTTC.

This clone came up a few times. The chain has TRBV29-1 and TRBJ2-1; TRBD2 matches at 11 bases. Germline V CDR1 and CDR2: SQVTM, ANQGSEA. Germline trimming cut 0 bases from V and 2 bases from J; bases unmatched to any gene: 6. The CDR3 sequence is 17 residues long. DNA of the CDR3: TGCAGCGTTGAAGATTTTCCTAGCGGGAGGACCTACAATGAGCAGTTCTTC. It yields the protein CSVEDFPSGRTYNEQFF.